The next 10 T cell receptor beta chains were all read from a single sample in a study of shared clonotypes between healthy human individuals. Sequencing was performed with immunoSEQ multiplex PCR; in TCRdb, only in-frame clones are kept and a portion is missing. The table lists approximately 500,000 clones, approximately 80% of them singletons. Sequenced material: PBMCs. The receptors shown here come from a woman aged 40 to 50 in good health. Some clones in this sample may be carry-over from other donors' samples.

V gene TRBV6-6 combines with J gene TRBJ2-7; D may be TRBD2 (5 bases). The germline V and J ends were trimmed by 8 bases and 0 bases, with 14 bases remaining between them. Per germline, CDR1 MNHNY and CDR2 SVGAGI (reference sequence). The CDR3 is made up of 14 amino acids. The CDR3 region is CASLASQSSYEQYF. The DNA of the CDR3 is TGTGCCAGCTTAGCGTCCCAAAGCTCCTACGAGCAGTACTTC.

Here the CDR3 DNA reads TGTGCCAGCAGCTTAGCGCCTCGGGCGCCCGCCACCCTTAGCTCCTACAATGAGCAGTTCTTC. Protein product: CASSLAPRAPATLSSYNEQFF. The J gene is TRBJ2-1, the V gene TRBV7-8; D gene unclear. V shed 0 bases and J shed 0 bases, with 24 bases lying between them. The germline gives CDR1 SGHVS, CDR2 FQNEAQ. There are 21 residues in the CDR3.

This clone was seen just once. V usage is TRBV7-2 and J usage is TRBJ1-5, with 7 positions matching TRBD1. This CDR3 contains 14 residues. Losses at the gene ends were 4 bases for V and 7 bases for J; bases not matched to a gene: 7. Per the germline V gene, CDR1 is SGHTA and CDR2 is FQGNSA. In nucleotides, the CDR3 is TGTGCCAGCAGCTCTAGGGGGCTGGGGCAGCCCCAGCATTTT. This codes for CASSSRGLGQPQHF.

The chain is built from TRBV28 and TRBJ2-5, with a tentative D call TRBD1 (5 bases). The DNA end lines up better with TRBJ2-7; the J call may be wrong. The CDR3 runs to 11 residues. The germline CDR1 and CDR2 sequences are MDHEN and SYDVKM. Here the CDR3 reads CASSPGYEQYF. The CDR3 region has the DNA TGTGCCAGCAGTCCAGGGTACGAGCAGTACTTC.

This clone was seen more than once but under ten times. This chain connects TRBV28 to TRBJ2-4; TRBD2 matches 10 bases. The germline V gene encodes CDR1 MDHEN and CDR2 SYDVKM. J gave up 6 bases and V 5 bases, and 4 bases lay outside the gene matches. The CDR3 has 14 amino acids. The CDR3 nucleotides read TGTGCCAGCAGTCCCGGGACTAGCGTAAACATTCAGTACTTC. This sequence encodes CASSPGTSVNIQYF.

J is TRBJ2-1 and V is TRBV7-8, with D possibly matching TRBD1 (5 bases). The CDR3 consists of 15 residues. V lost 5 bases, J lost 1 base, and 12 bases lay in between. From germline, CDR1 is SGHVS and CDR2 FQNEAQ. As DNA, the CDR3 is TGTGCCAGCAGCCCACGGGCAGGGTCCTACAATGAGCAGTTCTTC. Residues: CASSPRAGSYNEQFF.

This clone was found once. Since a much larger clone is just one base distant, this may be a read error. The chain combines TRBV4-1 with TRBJ1-1; 8 nucleotides match TRBD1. CDR1 is MGHRA and CDR2 is YSYEKL in the germline V gene. Trimming took 5 bases from V and 1 from J; bases not matched to a gene: 0. The CDR3 covers 13 residues. The CDR3 protein is CASSGQGNTEAFF. In DNA form, the CDR3 reads TGCGCCAGCAGCGGACAGGGGAACACTGAAGCTTTCTTT.

The chain uses TRBV6-1 and TRBJ1-5; D ambiguous. The CDR3 sequence is 14 residues long. Germline loops: CDR1 MNHNS, CDR2 SASEGT. V was pared by 3 bases and J by 4 bases, with 10 bases between. The CDR3 here is CASSEGFVNQPQHF. CDR3 DNA sequence: TGTGCCAGCAGTGAGGGTTTTGTAAATCAGCCCCAGCATTTT.

This chain connects TRBV6-1 to TRBJ1-1, with D possibly TRBD1 on 5 matching bases. The CDR3 runs 13 residues. Germline-derived CDR1 and CDR2 are MNHNS and SASEGT. V shed 6 bases and J shed 5 bases, with 13 bases lying between them. The CDR3 here is CASSQGVGTEAFF. The CDR3 DNA is TGTGCCAGCAGCCAGGGTGTAGGTACTGAAGCTTTCTTT.

V is TRBV7-3 and J is TRBJ2-5; TRBD1 aligns across 10 bases. V trimming: 4 bases; J trimming: 3 bases; junction bases outside the gene matches: 5. This CDR3 has 15 residues. The V gene's germline CDR1 is SGHTA and CDR2 FQGTGA. The DNA of the CDR3 is TGTGCCAGCAGCTCGGGACAGGGGAGAGAAGAGACCCAGTACTTC. This sequence encodes CASSSGQGREETQYF. Supplemented by reference TRBV7-3 and TRBJ2-5, the full variable domain reads GAGVSQTPSNKVTEKGKYVELRCDPISGHTALYWYRQSLGQGPEFLIYFQGTGAADDSGLPNDRFFAVRPEGSVSTLKIQRTERGDSAVYLCASSSGQGREETQYFGPGTRLLVL.